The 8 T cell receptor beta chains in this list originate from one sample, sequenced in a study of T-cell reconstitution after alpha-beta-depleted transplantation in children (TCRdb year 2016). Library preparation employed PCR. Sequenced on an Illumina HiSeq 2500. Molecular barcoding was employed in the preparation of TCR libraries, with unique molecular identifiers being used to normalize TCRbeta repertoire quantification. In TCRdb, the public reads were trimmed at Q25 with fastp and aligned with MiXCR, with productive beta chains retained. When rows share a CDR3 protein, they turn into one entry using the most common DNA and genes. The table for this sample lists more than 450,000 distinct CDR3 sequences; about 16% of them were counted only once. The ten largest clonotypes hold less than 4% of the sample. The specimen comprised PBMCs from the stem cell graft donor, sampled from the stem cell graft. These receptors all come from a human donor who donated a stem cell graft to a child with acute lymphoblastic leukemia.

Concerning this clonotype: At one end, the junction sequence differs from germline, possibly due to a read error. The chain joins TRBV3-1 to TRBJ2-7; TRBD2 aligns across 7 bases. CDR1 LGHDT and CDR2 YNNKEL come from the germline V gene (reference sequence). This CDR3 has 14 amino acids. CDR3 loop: CASIQGAGLYEQYF. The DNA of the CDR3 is TGTGCCAGCATCCAAGGAGCGGGACTCTACGAGCAGTACTTC.

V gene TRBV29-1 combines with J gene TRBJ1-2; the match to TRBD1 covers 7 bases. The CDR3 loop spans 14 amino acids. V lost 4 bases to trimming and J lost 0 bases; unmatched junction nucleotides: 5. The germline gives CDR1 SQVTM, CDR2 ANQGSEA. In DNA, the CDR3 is TGCAGCGTTGCCGGACAGGCTACTAACTATGGCTACACCTTC. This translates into CSVAGQATNYGYTF.

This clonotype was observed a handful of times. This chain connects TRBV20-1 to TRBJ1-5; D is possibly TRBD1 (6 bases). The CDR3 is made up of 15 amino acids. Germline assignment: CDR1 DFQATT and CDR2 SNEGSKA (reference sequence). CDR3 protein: CRQTGRGHQDQPQHF. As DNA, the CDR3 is TGCAGGCAAACCGGGAGGGGACATCAGGATCAGCCCCAGCATTTT.

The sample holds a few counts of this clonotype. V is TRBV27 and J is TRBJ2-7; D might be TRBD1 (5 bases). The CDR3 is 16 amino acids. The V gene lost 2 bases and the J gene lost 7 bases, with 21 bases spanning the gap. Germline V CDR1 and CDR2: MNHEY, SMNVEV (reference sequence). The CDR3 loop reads CASSLSLGGAGIEQYF. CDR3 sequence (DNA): TGTGCCAGCAGTTTAAGTCTGGGTGGGGCAGGGATTGAGCAGTACTTC.

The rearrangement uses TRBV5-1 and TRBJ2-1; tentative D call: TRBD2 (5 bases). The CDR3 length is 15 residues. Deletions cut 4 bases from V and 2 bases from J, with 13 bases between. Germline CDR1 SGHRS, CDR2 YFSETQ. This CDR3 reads CASSPSWGAYNEQFF. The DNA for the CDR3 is TGCGCCAGCAGCCCTTCCTGGGGAGCCTACAATGAGCAGTTCTTC.

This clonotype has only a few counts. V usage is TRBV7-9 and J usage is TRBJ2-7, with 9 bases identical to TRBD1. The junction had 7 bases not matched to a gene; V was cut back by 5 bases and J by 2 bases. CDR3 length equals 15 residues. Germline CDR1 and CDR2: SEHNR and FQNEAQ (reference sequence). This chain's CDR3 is CASSPGQGMTYEQYF. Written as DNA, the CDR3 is TGTGCCAGCAGCCCGGGACAGGGAATGACCTACGAGCAGTACTTC.

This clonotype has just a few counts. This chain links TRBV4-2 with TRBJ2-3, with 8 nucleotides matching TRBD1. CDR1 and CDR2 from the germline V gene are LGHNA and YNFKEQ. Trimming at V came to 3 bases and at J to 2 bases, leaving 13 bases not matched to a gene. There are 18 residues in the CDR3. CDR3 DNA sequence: TGTGCCAGCAGCCAGCTGGCCCAAGGACAGGGTGTCACAGATACGCAGTATTTT. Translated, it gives CASSQLAQGQGVTDTQYF.

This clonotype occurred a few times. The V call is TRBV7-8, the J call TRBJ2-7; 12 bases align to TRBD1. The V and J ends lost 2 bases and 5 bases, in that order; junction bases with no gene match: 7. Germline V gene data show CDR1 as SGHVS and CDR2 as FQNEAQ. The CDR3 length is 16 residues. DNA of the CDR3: TGTGCCAGCAGCTTAATAGCGGGGACAGGGGGCAACGAGCAGTACTTC. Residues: CASSLIAGTGGNEQYF.